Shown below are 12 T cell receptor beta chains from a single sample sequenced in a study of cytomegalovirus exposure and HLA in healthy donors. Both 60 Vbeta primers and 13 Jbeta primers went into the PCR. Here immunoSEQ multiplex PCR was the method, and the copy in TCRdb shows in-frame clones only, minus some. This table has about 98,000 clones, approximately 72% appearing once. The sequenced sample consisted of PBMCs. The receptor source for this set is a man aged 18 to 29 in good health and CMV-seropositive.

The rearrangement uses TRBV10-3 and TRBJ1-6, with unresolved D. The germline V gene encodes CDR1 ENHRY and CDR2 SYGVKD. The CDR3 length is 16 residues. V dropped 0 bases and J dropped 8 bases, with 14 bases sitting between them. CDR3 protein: CAISESEGGFYSPLHF. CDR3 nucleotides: TGTGCCATCAGTGAGTCAGAGGGAGGGTTTTATTCACCCCTCCACTTT.

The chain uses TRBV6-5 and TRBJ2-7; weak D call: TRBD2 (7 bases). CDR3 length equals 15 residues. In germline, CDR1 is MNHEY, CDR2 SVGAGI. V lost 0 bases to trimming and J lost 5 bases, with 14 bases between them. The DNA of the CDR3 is TGTGCCAGCAGTTACTCACCGGGGGGCGGTGACGAGCAGTACTTC. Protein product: CASSYSPGGGDEQYF.

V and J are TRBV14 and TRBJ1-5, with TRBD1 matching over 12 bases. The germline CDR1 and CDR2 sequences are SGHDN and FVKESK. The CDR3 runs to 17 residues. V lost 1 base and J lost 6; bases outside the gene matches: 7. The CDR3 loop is CASSQGDRGRIGQPQHF. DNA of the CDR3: TGTGCCAGCAGCCAAGGGGACAGGGGGCGGATAGGTCAGCCCCAGCATTTT. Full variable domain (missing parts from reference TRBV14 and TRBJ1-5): EAGVTQFPSHSVIEKGQTVTLRCDPISGHDNLYWYRRVMGKEIKFLLHFVKESKQDESGMPNNRFLAERTGGTYSTLKVQPAELEDSGVYFCASSQGDRGRIGQPQHFGDGTRLSIL.

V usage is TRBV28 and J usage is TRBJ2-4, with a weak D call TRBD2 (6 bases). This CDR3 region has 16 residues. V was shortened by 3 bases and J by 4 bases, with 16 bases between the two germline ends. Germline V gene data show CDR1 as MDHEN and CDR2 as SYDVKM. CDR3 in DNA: TGTGCCAGCAGTTTTCCCCCGGCTAGCGCAAAAAACATTCAGTACTTC. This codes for CASSFPPASAKNIQYF.

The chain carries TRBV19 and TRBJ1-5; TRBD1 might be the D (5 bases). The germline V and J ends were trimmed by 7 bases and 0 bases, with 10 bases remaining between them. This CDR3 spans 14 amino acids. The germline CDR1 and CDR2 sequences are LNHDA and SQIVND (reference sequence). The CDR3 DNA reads TGTGCCAGTATCGGACACCTTAGCAATCAGCCCCAGCATTTT. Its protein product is CASIGHLSNQPQHF. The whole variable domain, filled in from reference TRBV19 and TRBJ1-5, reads DGGITQSPKYLFRKEGQNVTLSCEQNLNHDAMYWYRQDPGQGLRLIYYSQIVNDFQKGDIAEGYSVSREKKESFPLTVTSAQKNPTAFYLCASIGHLSNQPQHFGDGTRLSIL.

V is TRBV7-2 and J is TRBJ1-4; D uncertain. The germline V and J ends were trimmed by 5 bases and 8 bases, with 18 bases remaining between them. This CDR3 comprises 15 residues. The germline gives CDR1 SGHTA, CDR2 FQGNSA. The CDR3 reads CASSPESSSWEKLFF. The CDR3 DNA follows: TGTGCCAGCAGCCCCGAAAGTAGCTCGTGGGAAAAACTGTTTTTT.

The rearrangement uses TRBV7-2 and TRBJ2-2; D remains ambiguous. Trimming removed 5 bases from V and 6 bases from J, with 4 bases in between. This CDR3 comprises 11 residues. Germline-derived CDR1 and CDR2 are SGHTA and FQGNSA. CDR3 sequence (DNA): TGTGCCAGCAGCCCTTCCGGGGAGCTGTTTTTT. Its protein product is CASSPSGELFF.

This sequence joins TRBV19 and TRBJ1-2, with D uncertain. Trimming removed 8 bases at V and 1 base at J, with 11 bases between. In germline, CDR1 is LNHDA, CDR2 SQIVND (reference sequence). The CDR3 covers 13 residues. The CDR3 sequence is CASLRGFNYGYTF. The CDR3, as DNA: TGTGCCAGTTTACGAGGTTTTAACTATGGCTACACCTTC.

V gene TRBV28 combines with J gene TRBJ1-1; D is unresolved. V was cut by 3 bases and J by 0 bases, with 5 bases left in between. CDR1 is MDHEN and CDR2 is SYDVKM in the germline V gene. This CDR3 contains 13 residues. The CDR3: CASSFPVNTEAFF. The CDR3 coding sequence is TGTGCCAGCAGTTTCCCGGTGAACACTGAAGCTTTCTTT.

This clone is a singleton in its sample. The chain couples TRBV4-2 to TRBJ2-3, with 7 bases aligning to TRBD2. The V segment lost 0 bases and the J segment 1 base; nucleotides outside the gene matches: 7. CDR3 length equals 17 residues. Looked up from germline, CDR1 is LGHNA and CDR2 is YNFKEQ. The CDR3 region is CASSQDLSGARTDTQYF. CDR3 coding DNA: TGTGCCAGCAGCCAAGATTTGAGCGGGGCTCGCACAGATACGCAGTATTTT.

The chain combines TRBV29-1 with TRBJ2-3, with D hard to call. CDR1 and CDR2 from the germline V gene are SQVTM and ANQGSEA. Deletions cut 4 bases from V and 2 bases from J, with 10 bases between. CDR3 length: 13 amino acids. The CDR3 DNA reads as TGCAGCGTTGCCGGCAGGTCCACAGATACGCAGTATTTT. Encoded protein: CSVAGRSTDTQYF.

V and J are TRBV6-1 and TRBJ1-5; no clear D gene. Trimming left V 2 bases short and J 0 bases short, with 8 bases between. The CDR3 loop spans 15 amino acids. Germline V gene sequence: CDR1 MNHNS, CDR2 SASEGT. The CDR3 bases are TGTGCCAGCAGTGAAATGGCGGATAGCAATCAGCCCCAGCATTTT. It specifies CASSEMADSNQPQHF.